This TCR beta chain was identified during a study of blood T cell repertoires in COVID-19. Study-level information: COVID-19 samples from acute and convalescent phases originated in the United States, Italy and Spain.

A remark on this clone: Within the sample, other DNA sequences also encode this same CDR3.

Per the study methods: Amplification of reference gene primers provided the estimated nucleated cell counts. The protocol was immunoSEQ multiplex PCR, while the TCRdb copy is restricted to in-frame clones and leaves out a portion. The DNA gave D and trimming, while V, J and clone size come from that table. This table holds under 250,000 clones, approximately 89% found once. The germline V gene has CDR1 SGHDT and CDR2 YYEEEE. Trimming stripped 3 bases from V and 2 bases from J, with 3 bases between. The length of the CDR3 is 11 residues. V gene TRBV5-6 combines with J gene TRBJ2-7; D is uncertain. The source is a woman aged 55-70 years who had recovered from COVID-19. What was sequenced was peripheral blood. The CDR3, as DNA: TGTGCCAGCAGCTCCACCTACGAGCAGTACTTC. Its protein product is CASSSTYEQYF. Together with reference TRBV5-6 and TRBJ2-7, the CDR3 gives the full variable domain: DAGVTQSPTHLIKTRGQQVTLRCSPKSGHDTVSWYQQALGQGPQFIFQYYEEEERQRGNFPDRFSGHQFPNYSSELNVNALLLGDSALYLCASSSTYEQYFGPGTRLTVT.